This paragraph reports one TCR beta chain. Its specificity is not known. The sample originates from a study of cytomegalovirus exposure and HLA in healthy donors. Findings and limits, study-wide: Upon later analysis, HLA-associated TCR beta chains proved more clonally expanded than other, equally common chains. TCR beta sequences reportedly predicted most subjects' HLA-A and HLA-B alleles accurately. Compared with the roughly 700-donor mean, an Asian-associated ancestry cluster reportedly had fewer N-insertions, according to a later analysis. Many donors carried some public TCRs, although rarity characterized most TCR sequences.

The PCR had 60 Vbeta and 13 Jbeta primers. Profiled with immunoSEQ multiplex PCR; TCRdb holds only in-frame clones, not every one. Among 200,000 or so clones listed, around 80% were seen once. Sequencing input: PBMCs. This clonotype was obtained from a man between 35 and 55 years old in good health and CMV-seronegative.

The CDR3: CASTNWQDTEAFF. CDR3 DNA sequence: TGTGCCAGCACTAATTGGCAGGACACTGAAGCTTTCTTT. The V and J genes are TRBV9 and TRBJ1-1, with D hard to call. The germline V gene encodes CDR1 SGDLS and CDR2 YYNGEE. CDR3 size: 13 residues. V lost 6 bases, J lost 3 bases, and 12 bases lay in between.